These 22 T cell receptor beta chains were sequenced from one sample in a study of T cells in Graves' hyperthyroidism and ophthalmopathy. Amplified TCR beta CDR3 regions derived from RNA transcripts. Carried out on the TCR CDR3, a first-round RT-PCR used the HTBI primer set. TCRdb independently ran MiXCR on the multiplex PCR reads; one entry per CDR3 protein. The sample holds a few hundred thousand distinct CDR3 sequences, around 15% seen once. Sequenced input: blood. Receptors originate from a woman aged 45 to 65 with Graves' hyperthyroidism that later progressed to Graves' ophthalmopathy.

V and J are TRBV5-8 and TRBJ2-2, with 14 bases lining up with TRBD2. Unmatched junction bases numbered 6, after V lost 4 bases and J lost 7 bases. CDR1 is SGHTS, CDR2 YDEGEE, per germline. The CDR3 is 16 amino acids. This chain's CDR3 is CASSPRTSGRNGELFF. The CDR3 bases are TGTGCCAGCAGCCCGAGGACTAGCGGGAGGAACGGGGAGCTGTTTTTT.

The rearrangement links TRBV12-3 or TRBV12-4 to TRBJ2-7, with 8 bases identical to TRBD1. This CDR3 comprises 14 residues. Trimming cost V 4 bases and J 5 bases; bases outside gene matches: 7. CDR3 loop: CASSWTGSEDEQYF. The CDR3 bases are TGTGCCAGCAGTTGGACAGGGAGTGAGGACGAGCAGTACTTC.

This clonotype was found many times. The chain carries TRBV3-1 and TRBJ2-1; possible D gene TRBD1, 5 bases. Deletions cut 4 bases from V and 10 bases from J, with 11 bases between. The CDR3 is 12 amino acids. Germline lookup yields CDR1 LGHDT and CDR2 YNNKEL (reference sequence). CDR3 protein: CASSPGISEQFF. Written as DNA, the CDR3 is TGTGCCAGCAGCCCAGGGATTAGCGAGCAGTTCTTC.

This clonotype was detected ten times or more. This chain links TRBV5-1 with TRBJ2-3; D call uncertain. Trimming pared 0 bases from V and 0 bases from J, leaving 8 bases between. Germline values: CDR1 SGHRS, CDR2 YFSETQ. This CDR3 is built from 15 residues. The CDR3 here is CASSLGSKSTDTQYF. For the CDR3, the DNA is TGCGCCAGCAGCTTGGGGTCCAAGAGCACAGATACGCAGTATTTT.

This clonotype was counted between two and nine times. This chain joins TRBV7-9 and TRBJ2-2; D is undetermined. Germline-derived CDR1 and CDR2 are SEHNR and FQNEAQ (reference sequence). Trimming pared 2 bases from V and 4 bases from J, leaving 8 bases between. The CDR3 extends over 14 amino acids. Here the CDR3 DNA reads TGTGCCAGCAGCTTAAGCGTCGGCACCGGGGAGCTGTTTTTT. It is translated as CASSLSVGTGELFF. Using reference TRBV7-9 and TRBJ2-2 for the parts outside the CDR3, the full variable domain is DTGVSQNPRHKITKRGQNVTFRCDPISEHNRLYWYRQTLGQGPEFLTYFQNEAQLEKSRLLSDRFSAERPKGSFSTLEIQRTEQGDSAMYLCASSLSVGTGELFFGEGSRLTVL.

In regard to this clonotype: At one of its ends the junction is not consistent with the germline gene, which may arise from a read error. V and J are TRBV7-7 and TRBJ1-1, with 7 bases that match TRBD1. Germline CDR1 is SSHAT and CDR2 is FNYEAQ (reference sequence). This CDR3 contains 13 residues. DNA for the CDR3: TGTGCTAGCAGCTTGACAGGGCGGACTGAAGCTTTCTTT. Translating gives CASSLTGRTEAFF.

This sequence joins TRBV10-3 and TRBJ1-2; D not resolved. CDR3 size: 12 residues. Per the germline V gene, CDR1 is ENHRY and CDR2 is SYGVKD. V lost 5 bases to trimming and J lost 8 bases, with 12 bases between them. The CDR3, as DNA: TGTGCCATCAGTCCGGGCCCCGAGGGCTACACCTTC. It encodes CAISPGPEGYTF.

The chain employs TRBV19 and TRBJ2-2; 10 nucleotides match TRBD2. V was pared by 1 base and J by 6 bases, with 8 bases of the junction left unmatched. CDR1 and CDR2 from the germline V gene are LNHDA and SQIVND (reference sequence). The CDR3 loop spans 17 amino acids. The CDR3 DNA reads TGTGCCAGTAGTATAGGGTGGCTAGCGGGAGTGTCCGGGGAGCTGTTTTTT. As protein: CASSIGWLAGVSGELFF.

V is TRBV6-1 and J is TRBJ2-3, with 8 bases that match TRBD1. In germline, CDR1 is MNHNS, CDR2 SASEGT. The CDR3 is 13 amino acids. V was clipped by 5 bases and J by 7 bases; unmatched bases: 5. The DNA for the CDR3 is TGTGCCAGCAGTTATGGACAGGGCTATACGCAGTATTTT. As protein: CASSYGQGYTQYF.

This clonotype occurred many times. The gene calls are TRBV24-1 and TRBJ2-1; D is possibly TRBD1 (5 bases). The CDR3 sequence is 13 residues long. The V end was cut by 6 bases, the J end by 2 bases, with 7 bases between. Germline V CDR1 and CDR2: KGHDR, SFDVKD. The CDR3 DNA sequence: TGTGCCACCAGTAACAGGCCCTACAATGAGCAGTTCTTC. Protein product: CATSNRPYNEQFF.

This clonotype was recorded many times. CDR3 in DNA: TGTGCCAGCAGCTTAGTGGTCGGTTCCTACGAGCAGTACTTC. It codes for CASSLVVGSYEQYF. This chain uses TRBV11-1 with TRBJ2-7; D gene uncertain. Trimming stripped 1 base from V and 1 base from J, with 8 bases between. This CDR3 has 14 residues. Germline CDR1 is SGHAT and CDR2 is FQDESV (reference sequence).

The J gene is TRBJ1-4, the V gene TRBV7-6; D is uncertain. V lost 5 bases to trimming and J lost 3 bases, with 13 bases between them. CDR3 length equals 15 residues. Per the germline V gene, CDR1 is SGHVS and CDR2 is FNYEAQ. For the CDR3, the DNA is TGTGCCAGCAGCCTAGAGGTTCGTCCTAATGAAAAACTGTTTTTT. Translation gives CASSLEVRPNEKLFF.

This clonotype was detected many times. The chain recombines TRBV6-1 with TRBJ2-1; no clear D gene. CDR1 and CDR2 from the germline V gene are MNHNS and SASEGT. The CDR3 runs to 11 residues. V was shortened by 5 bases and J by 7 bases, with 6 bases between the two germline ends. The CDR3 here is CASSLHNEQFF. The CDR3 DNA reads as TGTGCCAGCAGTCTCCATAATGAGCAGTTCTTC.

The chain combines TRBV14 with TRBJ2-6; D remains unclear. This CDR3 region has 15 residues. Germline V gives CDR1 SGHDN, CDR2 FVKESK. V was shortened by 4 bases and J by 0 bases, with 7 bases between the two germline ends. The chain's CDR3 is CASSLYNSGANVLTF. Written as DNA, the CDR3 is TGTGCCAGCAGCCTATACAACTCTGGGGCCAACGTCCTGACTTTC.

This clonotype came up many times. The chain carries TRBV20-1 and TRBJ2-1; D is possibly TRBD2 (6 bases). Trimming cost V 6 bases and J 7 bases, with 22 bases left between them. Looked up from germline, CDR1 is DFQATT and CDR2 is SNEGSKA (reference sequence). The length of the CDR3 is 15 residues. CDR3 nucleotides: TGCAGTGCCTCTCCGCAGGAGGGCCGAAGGAATGAGCAGTTCTTC. Residues: CSASPQEGRRNEQFF.

This clonotype was detected many times. The CDR3 loop reads CAWSPPWTEVNEKLFF. CDR3 DNA sequence: TGTGCCTGGAGTCCTCCCTGGACAGAGGTTAATGAAAAACTGTTTTTT. V is TRBV30 and J is TRBJ1-4; TRBD1 is a possible D gene (6 bases). Germline assignment: CDR1 GTSNPN and CDR2 SVGIG (reference sequence). The CDR3 totals 16 residues. V was trimmed by 2 bases and J by 4 bases, leaving 17 bases between them.

The V and J genes are TRBV7-9 and TRBJ1-4; D unresolved. Germline lookup yields CDR1 SEHNR and CDR2 FQNEAQ (reference sequence). V lost 3 bases to trimming and J lost 8 bases, with 13 bases between them. The CDR3 totals 14 residues. The CDR3 DNA follows: TGTGCCAGCAGCTTTCGGTCGCGGGGAGAAAAACTGTTTTTT. Its translation is CASSFRSRGEKLFF.

This clonotype was picked up many times. The chain couples TRBV27 to TRBJ2-2, with 8 positions matching TRBD2. The germline CDR1 and CDR2 sequences are MNHEY and SMNVEV (reference sequence). This CDR3 has 15 residues. Trimming took 5 bases from V and 5 from J; bases not matched to a gene: 7. CDR3 residues: CASSVAGRLTGELFF. In nucleotides, the CDR3 is TGTGCCAGCAGTGTAGCGGGAAGGTTAACCGGGGAGCTGTTTTTT.

This clonotype has a handful of counts. This may be a read error: a much more frequent sequence differs by one nucleotide. The chain carries TRBV2 and TRBJ2-5; the match to TRBD2 covers 8 bases. Unmatched junction bases numbered 4, after V lost 3 bases and J lost 7 bases. Germline loops: CDR1 SNHLY, CDR2 FYNNEI. The CDR3 consists of 13 residues. The CDR3 DNA follows: TGTGCCAGCAGTGACGGGGGGGAAGGGACCCAGTACTTC. It codes for CASSDGGEGTQYF.

The rearrangement joins TRBV19 to TRBJ1-1; possible D gene TRBD1, 5 bases. The CDR3 is 16 residues long. The V gene's germline CDR1 is LNHDA and CDR2 SQIVND (reference sequence). Deletions cut 0 bases from V and 3 bases from J, with 14 bases between. The CDR3 DNA is TGTGCCAGTAGTATAGATCTCGGATTGGGGGACACTGAAGCTTTCTTT. Protein product: CASSIDLGLGDTEAFF.

In this sample, this clonotype turned up many times. The chain joins TRBV28 to TRBJ1-1, with D hard to call. The CDR3 covers 12 residues. The ends were cut back, 6 bases at V and 3 bases at J, with 8 bases in the middle. Germline V gene data show CDR1 as MDHEN and CDR2 as SYDVKM. This chain's CDR3 is CASRNIYTEAFF. DNA for the CDR3: TGTGCCAGCAGGAATATCTACACTGAAGCTTTCTTT.

In this sample, this clonotype turned up many times. The chain has TRBV6-1 and TRBJ2-5; 8 bases map to TRBD2. CDR1 and CDR2 from the germline V gene are MNHNS and SASEGT. The CDR3 loop spans 15 amino acids. J was trimmed by 0 bases and V by 5 bases; bases with no gene match: 5. CDR3 sequence: CASSSVAGYQETQYF. In nucleotides, the CDR3 is TGTGCCAGCAGTTCGGTAGCGGGATACCAAGAGACCCAGTACTTC.